The 19 T cell receptor beta chains listed next were all sequenced from one sample in a study of blood T cell repertoires in COVID-19 (dated by TCRdb to the early 2020s). Library preparation was by the immunoSEQ multiplex PCR assay. Here the immuneACCESS table is served through TCRdb, limited to in-frame sequences with V and J called. Missing clones are a known gap in these copies; in checked studies unresolved V genes cover under half, and the rest lacks a known reason. This sample has under 350,000 clones in its table, and roughly 85% of those were observed once. The ten most abundant clones make up approximately 4.6% of the sample. Sequencing input: PBMCs or T cells enriched from blood (not recorded which). These receptors all stem from a woman aged 35 to 49 with acute COVID-19.

Regarding this clone: An end of the junction differs from the germline gene, which may be a read error. The chain has TRBV19 and TRBJ1-2, with 8 bases fitting TRBD1. The germline V gene has CDR1 LNHDA and CDR2 SQIVND (reference sequence). This CDR3 is 11 amino acids long. CDR3: CASTDRVNRAF. CDR3 DNA sequence: TGTGCCAGTACGGACAGGGTCAATCGCGCCTTC.

The chain recombines TRBV7-2 with TRBJ2-2; 7 bases agree with TRBD1. This CDR3 spans 17 amino acids. V lost 5 bases and J lost 0; bases outside the gene matches: 9. The germline V gene has CDR1 SGHTA and CDR2 FQGNSA. Here the CDR3 DNA reads TGTGCCAGCAGCACAGGGGCAGGGATCGCGAACACCGGGGAGCTGTTTTTT. This codes for CASSTGAGIANTGELFF.

This chain connects TRBV27 to TRBJ2-5; tentative D call: TRBD2 (6 bases). The germline V and J ends were trimmed by 3 bases and 7 bases, with 15 bases remaining between them. Germline V lookup: CDR1 MNHEY, CDR2 SMNVEV (reference sequence). CDR3 length equals 14 residues. CDR3 in amino acids: CASSFIRTGGTQYF. In DNA, the CDR3 is TGTGCCAGCAGTTTTATAAGGACCGGGGGGACCCAGTACTTC.

The gene calls are TRBV6-2 or TRBV6-3 and TRBJ2-7; maybe TRBD2 (5 bases). This CDR3 has 14 amino acids. V was pared by 6 bases and J by 4 bases, with 16 bases between. CDR1 is MNHEY, CDR2 SVGEGT, per germline. Here the CDR3 reads CASSRGGAEYEQYF. In DNA, the CDR3 is TGTGCCAGCAGCCGAGGAGGCGCGGAGTACGAGCAGTACTTC.

The rearrangement joins TRBV13 to TRBJ2-5, with 12 bases fitting TRBD2. J lost 0 bases, V lost 5 bases, and 7 bases had no gene match. CDR1 is PRHDT, CDR2 FYEKMQ, per germline (reference sequence). The CDR3 totals 17 residues. The CDR3 DNA sequence: TGTGCCAGCAGCGACCTAGCGGGGGGGCCGAACCAAGAGACCCAGTACTTC. It specifies CASSDLAGGPNQETQYF.

This clone was counted a single time. The rearrangement joins TRBV7-3 to TRBJ2-7; D is possibly TRBD1 (6 bases). Trimming cost V 2 bases and J 3 bases, with 20 bases left between them. The CDR3 has 17 residues. Germline V gene data show CDR1 as SGHTA and CDR2 as FQGTGA. As DNA, the CDR3 is TGTGCCAGCAGCTTAGGCCCAGGGACAAATGCAAACTACGAGCAGTACTTC. Amino acids: CASSLGPGTNANYEQYF.

In the case of this clone: The sample carries other DNA sequences with the same CDR3. The chain combines TRBV5-1 with TRBJ1-2, with 8 positions matching TRBD1. This CDR3 contains 15 residues. Germline CDR1 reads SGHRS; CDR2 reads YFSETQ. J lost 4 bases, V lost 4 bases, and 9 bases had no gene match. CDR3 in DNA: TGCGCCAGCAGCCCCGACAGGGGAGTAGGCTATGGCTACACCTTC. This gives the protein CASSPDRGVGYGYTF.

The CDR3 DNA sequence: TGTGCCAGCAGCCTGACAGGGATTCAGCCCCAGCATTTT. Protein product: CASSLTGIQPQHF. The rearrangement joins TRBV5-5 to TRBJ1-5; 7 bases align to TRBD1. The trim removed 4 bases at V and 6 bases at J, leaving 4 bases unmatched. The CDR3 loop spans 13 amino acids. Germline lookup yields CDR1 SGHKS and CDR2 YYEKEE (reference sequence).

This chain connects TRBV19 to TRBJ1-4; 11 bases are shared with TRBD1. Per the germline V gene, CDR1 is LNHDA and CDR2 is SQIVND (reference sequence). V lost 9 bases and J lost 0; bases outside the gene matches: 6. CDR3 length: 16 residues. The CDR3 loop is CASRDRGYATNEKLFF. CDR3 sequence (DNA): TGTGCCAGCCGGGACAGGGGGTACGCAACTAATGAAAAACTGTTTTTT.

The J gene is TRBJ2-2, the V gene TRBV5-6, with 8 nucleotides matching TRBD2. Germline loops: CDR1 SGHDT, CDR2 YYEEEE. The CDR3 consists of 16 residues. Trimming cost V 1 base and J 0 bases; bases outside gene matches: 2. The CDR3 loop reads CASSLTGGPNTGELFF. The CDR3 DNA follows: TGTGCCAGCAGCTTGACGGGGGGGCCGAACACCGGGGAGCTGTTTTTT.

The gene calls are TRBV2 and TRBJ1-2; 9 positions match TRBD1. V dropped 5 bases and J dropped 2; count of bases not matched to a gene: 9. The CDR3 is 16 residues long. Germline V CDR1 and CDR2: SNHLY, FYNNEI. The chain's CDR3 is CASSRDRVLLNYGYTF. The CDR3 region has the DNA TGTGCCAGCAGTAGGGACAGGGTTTTGCTCAACTATGGCTACACCTTC. Full variable domain (remainder filled in from reference TRBV2 and TRBJ1-2): EPEVTQTPSHQVTQMGQEVILRCVPISNHLYFYWYRQILGQKVEFLVSFYNNEISEKSEIFDDQFSVERPDGSNFTLKIRSTKLEDSAMYFCASSRDRVLLNYGYTFGSGTRLTVV.

The chain recombines TRBV7-9 with TRBJ1-4, with a possible D match to TRBD1 (5 bases). The length of the CDR3 is 15 residues. Germline V gene data show CDR1 as SEHNR and CDR2 as FQNEAQ (reference sequence). The ends were cut back, 1 base at V and 8 bases at J, with 14 bases in the middle. Here the CDR3 reads CASSLVKGRGEKLFF. In DNA, the CDR3 is TGTGCCAGCAGCTTAGTAAAAGGGAGGGGCGAAAAACTGTTTTTT.

This clone was observed a handful of times. The V call is TRBV2, the J call TRBJ1-1; no reliable D call. The CDR3 length is 15 residues. The germline CDR1 and CDR2 sequences are SNHLY and FYNNEI. The V and J ends lost 4 bases and 0 bases respectively, with 12 bases between them. CDR3 protein: CASSAEHGLNTEAFF. CDR3 nucleotides: TGTGCCAGCAGTGCGGAGCACGGCTTGAACACTGAAGCTTTCTTT.

The J gene is TRBJ2-3, the V gene TRBV3-1 (or the pseudogene TRBV3-2); a weak D match, TRBD2 (7 bases). V was cut by 10 bases and J by 4 bases, with 15 bases left in between. The CDR3 spans 13 residues. Per the germline V gene, CDR1 is LGHDT and CDR2 is YNNKEL (reference sequence). CDR3 residues: CAKFGGRPDTQYF. The CDR3 DNA is TGTGCCAAATTCGGGGGGCGACCAGATACGCAGTATTTT.

This rearrangement joins TRBV7-3 to TRBJ2-2; 8 nucleotides line up with TRBD2. After removal of 4 bases from V and 1 base from J, the junction contained 8 bases not matched to a gene. There are 17 residues in the CDR3. CDR1 is SGHTA, CDR2 FQGTGA, per germline. The CDR3 bases are TGTGCCAGCAGCTCAAGAACGGGACTAGAGAACACCGGGGAGCTGTTTTTT. Translated, it gives CASSSRTGLENTGELFF.

J is TRBJ1-1 and V is TRBV4-3, with 7 positions matching TRBD1. This CDR3 spans 18 amino acids. Germline loops: CDR1 LGHNA, CDR2 YSLEER. Losses at the gene ends were 0 bases for V and 4 bases for J; bases not matched to a gene: 14. The CDR3 region is CASSQDSLGQRAFTEAFF. CDR3 nucleotide sequence: TGCGCCAGCAGCCAAGATTCACTGGGACAGCGAGCGTTCACTGAAGCTTTCTTT.

The chain couples TRBV19 to TRBJ1-1; 7 bases map to TRBD1. CDR1 is LNHDA, CDR2 SQIVND, per germline (reference sequence). The CDR3 extends over 14 amino acids. V lost 5 bases, J lost 1 base, and 4 bases stayed unmatched. As DNA, the CDR3 is TGTGCCAGTAGTTGGGACAGAGCGAACACTGAAGCTTTCTTT. It yields the protein CASSWDRANTEAFF.

This sequence joins TRBV2 and TRBJ1-6, with D unresolved. The CDR3 extends over 15 amino acids. Germline loops: CDR1 SNHLY, CDR2 FYNNEI. V lost 7 bases to trimming and J lost 7 bases, with 17 bases between them. The CDR3 sequence is CASKNLAGRNSPLHF. The CDR3 DNA reads TGTGCCAGCAAGAACCTTGCGGGGAGGAATTCACCCCTCCACTTT.

The chain recombines TRBV4-1 with TRBJ2-1; D is possibly TRBD1 (5 bases). V was shortened by 7 bases and J by 4 bases, with 20 bases between the two germline ends. The CDR3 loop spans 16 amino acids. Germline values: CDR1 MGHRA, CDR2 YSYEKL. CDR3 sequence: CASTQQARSGYNEQFF. The DNA for the CDR3 is TGCGCCAGCACACAACAAGCCCGTTCAGGGTACAATGAGCAGTTCTTC.